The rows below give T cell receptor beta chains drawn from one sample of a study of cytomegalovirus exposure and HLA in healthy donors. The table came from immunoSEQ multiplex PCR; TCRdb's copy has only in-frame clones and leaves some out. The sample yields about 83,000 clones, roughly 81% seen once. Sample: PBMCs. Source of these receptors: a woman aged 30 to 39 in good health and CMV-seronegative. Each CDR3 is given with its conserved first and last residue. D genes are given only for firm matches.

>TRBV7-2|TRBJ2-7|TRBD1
CASSLLDRAEQYF
TGTGCCAGCAGCTTACTGGACAGGGCCGAGCAGTACTTC
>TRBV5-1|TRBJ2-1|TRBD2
CASSLEGGSSYNEQFF
TGCGCCAGCAGCTTGGAAGGCGGGAGCTCCTACAATGAGCAGTTCTTC
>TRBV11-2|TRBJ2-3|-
CASSFSGDDTQYF
TGTGCCAGCAGCTTCTCGGGGGACGATACGCAGTATTTT
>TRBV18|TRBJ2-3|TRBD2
CASSPLGLSGTSGTDTQYF
TGTGCCAGCTCACCATTGGGGCTTTCCGGGACTAGCGGCACAGATACGCAGTATTTT
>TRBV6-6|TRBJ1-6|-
CASSYSAGSYNSPLHF
TGTGCCAGCAGTTACTCGGCAGGCTCCTATAATTCACCCCTCCACTTT
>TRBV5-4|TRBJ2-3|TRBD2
CASSYQTSGTTDTQYF
TGTGCCAGCAGCTACCAGACTAGCGGGACCACAGATACGCAGTATTTT
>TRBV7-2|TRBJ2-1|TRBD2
CASSLVHGLAGVEQFF
TGTGCCAGCAGCTTAGTCCACGGACTAGCGGGAGTCGAGCAGTTCTTC
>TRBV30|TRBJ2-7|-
CAWSVPAGSVQYF
TGTGCCTGGAGTGTACCCGCAGGGTCAGTGCAGTACTTC
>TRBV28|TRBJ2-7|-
CASSLRAGTFYEQYF
TGTGCCAGCAGTTTAAGGGCGGGGACGTTCTACGAGCAGTACTTC
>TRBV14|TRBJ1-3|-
CASSRPDSHSGNTIYF
TGTGCCAGCAGCCGACCTGACAGCCACTCTGGAAACACCATATATTTT
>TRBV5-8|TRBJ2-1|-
CASSLGREIGIDEQFF
TGTGCCAGCAGCTTGGGTCGGGAGATTGGTATCGATGAGCAGTTCTTC